Below, 8 T cell receptor beta chains from the same sample are listed, as sequenced in a study of siplizumab effects on memory and regulatory T cells. TCRdb's copy holds only in-frame clones and misses some; the assay was immunoSEQ multiplex PCR. Of 97,000 or so clones listed, approximately 90% were seen once; the top ten hold 0.9% to 1.4%. The sequenced sample consisted of CD4+ T cells sorted from blood. The receptor set was obtained from a human donor in good health.

The rearrangement uses TRBV9 and TRBJ2-2; D unclear. Trimming removed 0 bases at V and 5 bases at J, with 11 bases between. The V gene's germline CDR1 is SGDLS and CDR2 YYNGEE. The CDR3 contains 15 residues. CDR3 sequence: CASSVGARSTGELFF. The CDR3 nucleotides read TGTGCCAGCAGCGTAGGGGCTAGATCAACCGGGGAGCTGTTTTTT. Full variable domain (missing parts from reference TRBV9 and TRBJ2-2): DSGVTQTPKHLITATGQRVTLRCSPRSGDLSVYWYQQSLDQGLQFLIQYYNGEERAKGNILERFSAQQFPDLHSELNLSSLELGDSALYFCASSVGARSTGELFFGEGSRLTVL.

This chain joins TRBV25-1 and TRBJ1-6; TRBD1 aligns across 7 bases. Germline V gene lookup returns CDR1 MGHDK and CDR2 SYGVNS. The V segment lost 4 bases and the J segment 4 bases; nucleotides outside the gene matches: 10. The CDR3 is made up of 17 amino acids. CDR3 residues: CASSVQGSRLYNSPLHF. DNA for the CDR3: TGTGCCAGCAGTGTACAGGGGTCCCGCCTTTATAATTCACCCCTCCACTTT.

The V gene is TRBV6-5, the J gene TRBJ2-2, with TRBD2 matching over 10 bases. With 8 bases clipped from V and 3 bases from J, the junction kept 6 bases outside the gene matches. The germline V gene encodes CDR1 MNHEY and CDR2 SVGAGI. The CDR3 covers 15 residues. CDR3 coding DNA: TGTGCCAGCCATACGCTAGCGGGGGACACCGGGGAGCTGTTTTTT. Translating it yields CASHTLAGDTGELFF.

The chain is built from TRBV7-8 and TRBJ2-2; TRBD1 agrees at 10 bases. This CDR3 is built from 15 residues. Looked up from germline, CDR1 is SGHVS and CDR2 is FQNEAQ. Trimming took 8 bases from V and 4 from J; bases not matched to a gene: 7. The DNA of the CDR3 is TGTGCCAGCCCTCCGGGACAGGGGATCACCGGGGAGCTGTTTTTT. Residues: CASPPGQGITGELFF.

The chain is built from TRBV7-8 and TRBJ2-1, with D maybe TRBD2 (6 bases). The CDR3 sequence is 16 residues long. V was pared by 5 bases and J by 0 bases, with 14 bases between. Germline-derived CDR1 and CDR2 are SGHVS and FQNEAQ. The DNA of the CDR3 is TGTGCCAGCAGCGCGACGGGAGTTGGCTCCTACAATGAGCAGTTCTTC. Encoded protein: CASSATGVGSYNEQFF.

The rearrangement joins TRBV7-9 to TRBJ1-1, with a tentative D call TRBD1 (6 bases). This CDR3 is 17 amino acids long. CDR1 is SEHNR and CDR2 is FQNEAQ in the germline V gene (reference sequence). Between the trimmed V and J ends, which lost 4 bases and 1 base, there was a span of 19 bases. The CDR3 loop is CASSYSTGGVGNTEAFF. CDR3 coding DNA: TGTGCCAGCAGCTATTCGACAGGCGGAGTAGGGAACACTGAAGCTTTCTTT. Drawing the rest from reference TRBV7-9 and TRBJ1-1, the complete variable domain is DTGVSQNPRHKITKRGQNVTFRCDPISEHNRLYWYRQTLGQGPEFLTYFQNEAQLEKSRLLSDRFSAERPKGSFSTLEIQRTEQGDSAMYLCASSYSTGGVGNTEAFFGQGTRLTVV.

This chain links TRBV6-5 with TRBJ2-1; 8 bases are a match to TRBD2. The CDR3 is 16 amino acids. CDR1 MNHEY and CDR2 SVGAGI come from the germline V gene. With V trimmed by 0 bases and J by 2 bases, 3 bases remained unmatched. The CDR3 nucleotides read TGTGCCAGCAGTTACTCAAGCGGGGGTCCCTACAATGAGCAGTTCTTC. Translated: CASSYSSGGPYNEQFF.

The chain has TRBV9 and TRBJ1-1, with D unresolved. The germline V gene has CDR1 SGDLS and CDR2 YYNGEE. This CDR3 spans 14 amino acids. Between the trimmed V and J ends, which lost 1 base and 4 bases, there was a span of 11 bases. DNA for the CDR3: TGTGCCAGCAGCGTATCAGCAGCGGGCACTGAAGCTTTCTTT. It yields the protein CASSVSAAGTEAFF.